This passage covers 8 T cell receptor beta chains from one sample sequenced in a study of blood T cell repertoires in COVID-19. Measured with immunoSEQ multiplex PCR; TCRdb has only the in-frame clones, and not every one. The table records roughly 150,000 clones, roughly 84% of them present only once. Sequencing was performed on peripheral blood. These receptors were taken from a woman in her forties or fifties with acute or convalescent COVID-19.

The V and J genes are TRBV2 and TRBJ2-7; 12 nucleotides line up with TRBD2. Trimming cost V 5 bases and J 5 bases; bases outside gene matches: 7. The CDR3 runs 15 residues. Germline CDR1 SNHLY, CDR2 FYNNEI. The CDR3 DNA follows: TGTGCCAGCAGTTATCTAGCGGGGGGGCACGACGAGCAGTACTTC. It encodes CASSYLAGGHDEQYF.

The rearrangement uses TRBV6-5 and TRBJ2-7, with TRBD2 matching 7 bases. Germline CDR1 MNHEY, CDR2 SVGAGI. Losses at the gene ends were 5 bases for V and 2 bases for J; bases not matched to a gene: 9. The CDR3 totals 15 residues. The chain's CDR3 is CASSQLRLATYEQYF. CDR3 nucleotide sequence: TGTGCCAGCAGTCAGCTGAGACTAGCAACCTACGAGCAGTACTTC.

The rearrangement links TRBV4-3 to TRBJ1-2, with no clear D. Deletions cut 0 bases from V and 5 bases from J, with 13 bases between. Looked up from germline, CDR1 is LGHNA and CDR2 is YSLEER. The CDR3 runs 15 residues. DNA for the CDR3: TGCGCCAGCAGCCAAGATCGCGACACTTGGTATGGCTACACCTTC. Translated, it gives CASSQDRDTWYGYTF.

The chain employs TRBV15 and TRBJ1-5, with 9 bases aligning to TRBD1. Germline V lookup: CDR1 LNHNV, CDR2 YYDKDF (reference sequence). The CDR3 totals 16 residues. V shed 3 bases and J 0 bases; nucleotides not matched to a gene: 3. This CDR3 is CATSRDRGHSNQPQHF. CDR3 DNA sequence: TGTGCCACCAGCAGGGACAGGGGACATAGCAATCAGCCCCAGCATTTT. The whole variable domain, filled in from reference TRBV15 and TRBJ1-5, reads DAMVIQNPRYQVTQFGKPVTLSCSQTLNHNVMYWYQQKSSQAPKLLFHYYDKDFNNEADTPDNFQSRRPNTSFCFLDIRSPGLGDTAMYLCATSRDRGHSNQPQHFGDGTRLSIL.

The chain has TRBV10-3 and TRBJ1-2, with D possibly TRBD1 on 5 matching bases. Trimming cost V 6 bases and J 0 bases, with 8 bases left between them. Germline CDR1 is ENHRY and CDR2 is SYGVKD. This CDR3 contains 13 residues. The CDR3, as DNA: TGTGCCATCAGGACAGAGGCTAACTATGGCTACACCTTC. Protein: CAIRTEANYGYTF.

The chain links TRBV7-2 to TRBJ2-7; TRBD2 is a possible D gene (5 bases). Germline V gives CDR1 SGHTA, CDR2 FQGNSA. The CDR3 totals 13 residues. V was shortened by 5 bases and J by 7 bases, with 15 bases between the two germline ends. The CDR3 spells CASSAGGPGEQYF. The CDR3 DNA reads TGTGCCAGCAGCGCAGGCGGTCCGGGGGAGCAGTACTTC. The full variable domain, with the rest looked up from reference TRBV7-2 and TRBJ2-7, is GAGVSQSPSNKVTEKGKDVELRCDPISGHTALYWYRQSLGQGLEFLIYFQGNSAPDKSGLPSDRFSAERTGGSVSTLTIQRTQQEDSAVYLCASSAGGPGEQYFGPGTRLTVT.

The chain employs TRBV13 and TRBJ2-2, with 12 nucleotides matching TRBD1. The CDR3 length is 16 residues. CDR1 and CDR2 from the germline V gene are PRHDT and FYEKMQ (reference sequence). With 5 bases clipped from V and 4 bases from J, the junction kept 5 bases outside the gene matches. The CDR3 is CASSLRDRGPTGELFF. CDR3 DNA: TGTGCCAGCAGCCTCCGGGACAGGGGGCCCACCGGGGAGCTGTTTTTT.

This clone was detected only once. The CDR3 sequence: CASSPVETAGNTGELFF. In DNA form, the CDR3 reads TGTGCCAGCAGCCCCGTGGAGACCGCGGGGAACACCGGGGAGCTGTTTTTT. This chain uses TRBV7-7 with TRBJ2-2; TRBD2 might be the D (5 bases). V was trimmed by 5 bases and J by 1 base, leaving 17 bases between them. The CDR3 runs 17 residues. CDR1 is SSHAT, CDR2 FNYEAQ, per germline (reference sequence).